This T cell receptor beta chain stems from a study of blood T cell repertoires in COVID-19. Study summary: The United States, Italy and Spain supplied acute and convalescent COVID-19 samples. The cDNA or gDNA used as material had been derived from T cells, B-cell-depleted T cells, or PBMCs.

CDR3 length equals 14 residues. V lost 1 base and J lost 5, with 11 bases in between. The germline V gene encodes CDR1 LNHNV and CDR2 YYDKDF (reference sequence). Source study methods: Counts of nucleated cells, estimated from reference gene primer amplification, were obtained. Sequenced by immunoSEQ multiplex PCR; TCRdb stores in-frame clones only, minus some. The V and J calls and clone size are taken from that table; D and trimming were inferred from the DNA. This sample has a few hundred thousand clones, with about 90% found just once. This chain links TRBV15 with TRBJ1-2, with D possibly being TRBD1 (5 bases). Material: peripheral blood. The source is a woman in her forties or fifties who had recovered from COVID-19. CDR3 in amino acids: CATSRGGDGYGYTF. The CDR3 DNA follows: TGTGCCACCAGCAGAGGGGGGGATGGATATGGCTACACCTTC.